This T cell receptor (beta chain) is from a study of T cell responses to AZD1222 COVID-19 vaccine. Regarding the study as a whole: At baseline, just a handful of AZD1222 recipients tested seropositive. Among vaccine-associated CD4 TCRs, coverage spanned spike, with dominance at 160-218 and 743-854. The donor group comprised mostly white British people and more females; the analysis possibly underestimated clonal diversity.

Losses at the gene ends were 1 base for V and 0 bases for J; bases not matched to a gene: 4. This CDR3 is built from 15 residues. Germline V CDR1 and CDR2: SGHNT, YYREEE (reference sequence). Libraries were prepared by immunoSEQ multiplex PCR; TCRdb keeps only in-frame clonotypes and omits some of them. Of over 90,000 clones listed, roughly 90% are singletons. In regard to this clone: Its specificity is unknown.

The TCR comes from an adult who received the AZD1222 COVID-19 vaccine. The rearrangement links TRBV5-4 to TRBJ2-7; 7 bases are a match to TRBD2. Material: peripheral blood, obtained 28 days after the second AZD1222 dose. CDR3 region: CASSLNGGYSYEQYF. In nucleotides, the CDR3 is TGTGCCAGCAGCTTGAACGGGGGGTACTCCTACGAGCAGTACTTC.